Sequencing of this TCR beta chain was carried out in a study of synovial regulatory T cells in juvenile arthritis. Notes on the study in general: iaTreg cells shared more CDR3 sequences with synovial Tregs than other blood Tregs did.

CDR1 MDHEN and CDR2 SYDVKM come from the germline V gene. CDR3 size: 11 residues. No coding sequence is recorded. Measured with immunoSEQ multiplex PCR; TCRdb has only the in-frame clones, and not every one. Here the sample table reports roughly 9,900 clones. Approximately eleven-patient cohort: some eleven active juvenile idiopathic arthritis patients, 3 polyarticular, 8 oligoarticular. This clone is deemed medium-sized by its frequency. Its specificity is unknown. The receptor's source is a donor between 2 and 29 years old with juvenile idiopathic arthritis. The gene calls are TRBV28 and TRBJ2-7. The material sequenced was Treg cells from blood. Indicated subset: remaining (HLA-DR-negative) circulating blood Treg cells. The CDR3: CASESSYEQYF.